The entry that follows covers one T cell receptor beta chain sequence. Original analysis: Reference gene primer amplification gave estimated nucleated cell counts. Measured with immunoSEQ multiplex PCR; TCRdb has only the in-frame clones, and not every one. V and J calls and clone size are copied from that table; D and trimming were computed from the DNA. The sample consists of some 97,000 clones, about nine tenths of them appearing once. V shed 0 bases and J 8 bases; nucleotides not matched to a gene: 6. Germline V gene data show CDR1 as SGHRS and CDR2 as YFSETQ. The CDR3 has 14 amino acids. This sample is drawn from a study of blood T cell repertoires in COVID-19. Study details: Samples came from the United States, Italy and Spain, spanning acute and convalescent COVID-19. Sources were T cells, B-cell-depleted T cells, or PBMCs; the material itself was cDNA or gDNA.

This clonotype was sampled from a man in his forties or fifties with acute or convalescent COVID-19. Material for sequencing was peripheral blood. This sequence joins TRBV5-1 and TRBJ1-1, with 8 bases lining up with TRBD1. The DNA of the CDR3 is TGCGCCAGCAGCTTGGCCAGGGGGCAATCCGAAGCTTTCTTT. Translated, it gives CASSLARGQSEAFF.